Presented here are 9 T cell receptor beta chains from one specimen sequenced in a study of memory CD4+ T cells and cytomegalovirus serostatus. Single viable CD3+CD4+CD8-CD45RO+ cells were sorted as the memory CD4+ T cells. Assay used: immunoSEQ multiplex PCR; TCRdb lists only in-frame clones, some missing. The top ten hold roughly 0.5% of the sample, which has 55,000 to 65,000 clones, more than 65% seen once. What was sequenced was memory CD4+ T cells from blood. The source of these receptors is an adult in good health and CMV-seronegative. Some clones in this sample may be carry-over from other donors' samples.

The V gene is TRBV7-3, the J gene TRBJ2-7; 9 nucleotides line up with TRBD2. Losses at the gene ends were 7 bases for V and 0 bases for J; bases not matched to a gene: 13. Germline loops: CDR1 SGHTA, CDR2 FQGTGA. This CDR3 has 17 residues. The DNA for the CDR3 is TGTGCCAGCAAGCCCCATGGTAGCGGGAGTACCTCCTACGAGCAGTACTTC. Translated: CASKPHGSGSTSYEQYF.

The CDR3 nucleotides are TGTGCCAGCTCACCTCCCGGGCGGCAGAACAATGAGCAGTTCTTC. It specifies CASSPPGRQNNEQFF. The V and J genes are TRBV18 and TRBJ2-1; D is ambiguous. Germline-derived CDR1 and CDR2 are KGHSH and LQKENI. With 3 bases removed from V and 5 bases from J, the gap between germline ends came to 14 bases. The CDR3 covers 15 residues.

CDR3 nucleotides: TGTGCCTGGAAAGGGGTCGGGAGGGAGTCCTACAATGAGCAGTTCTTC. It codes for CAWKGVGRESYNEQFF. The rearrangement links TRBV30 to TRBJ2-1; 8 bases agree with TRBD2. Trimming removed 4 bases from V and 1 base from J; junction bases left unmatched: 9. In germline, CDR1 is GTSNPN, CDR2 SVGIG (reference sequence). This CDR3 is 16 amino acids long.

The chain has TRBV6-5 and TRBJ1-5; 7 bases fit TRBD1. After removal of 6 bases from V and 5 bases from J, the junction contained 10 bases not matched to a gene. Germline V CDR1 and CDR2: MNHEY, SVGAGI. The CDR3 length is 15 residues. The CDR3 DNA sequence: TGTGCCAGCAGCAGTGTCCGACAGGGACATCAGCCCCAGCATTTT. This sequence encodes CASSSVRQGHQPQHF.

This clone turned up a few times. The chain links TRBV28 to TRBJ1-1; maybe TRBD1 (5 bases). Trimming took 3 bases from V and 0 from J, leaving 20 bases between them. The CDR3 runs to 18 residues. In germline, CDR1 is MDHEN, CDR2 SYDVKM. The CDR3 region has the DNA TGTGCCAGCAGTTTGTCCGTCAGGGTAGGAGGGATGAACACTGAAGCTTTCTTT. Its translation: CASSLSVRVGGMNTEAFF.

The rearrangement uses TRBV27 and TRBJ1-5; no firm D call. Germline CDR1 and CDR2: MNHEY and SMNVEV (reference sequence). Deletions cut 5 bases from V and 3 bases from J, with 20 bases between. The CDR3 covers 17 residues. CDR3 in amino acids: CASSPRGNGQPNQPQHF. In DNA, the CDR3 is TGTGCCAGCAGTCCTCGAGGTAACGGGCAGCCCAATCAGCCCCAGCATTTT.

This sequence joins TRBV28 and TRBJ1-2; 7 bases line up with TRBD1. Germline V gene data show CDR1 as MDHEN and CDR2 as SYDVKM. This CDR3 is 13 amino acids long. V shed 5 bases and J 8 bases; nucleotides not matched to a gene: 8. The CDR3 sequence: CASSRGQHGGYTF. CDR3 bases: TGTGCCAGCAGTCGGGGACAGCACGGGGGCTACACCTTC.

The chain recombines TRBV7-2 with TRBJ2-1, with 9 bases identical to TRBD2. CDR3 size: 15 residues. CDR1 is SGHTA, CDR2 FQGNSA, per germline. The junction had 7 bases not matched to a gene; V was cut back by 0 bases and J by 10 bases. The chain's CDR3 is CASSLASRTSAEQFF. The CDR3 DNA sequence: TGTGCCAGCAGCTTAGCTTCTAGGACTAGCGCCGAGCAGTTCTTC.

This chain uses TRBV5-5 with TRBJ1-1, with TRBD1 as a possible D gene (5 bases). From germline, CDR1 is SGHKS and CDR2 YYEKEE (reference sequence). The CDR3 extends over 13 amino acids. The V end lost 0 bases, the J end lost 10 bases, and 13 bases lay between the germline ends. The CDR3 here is CASSLEWGGRAFF. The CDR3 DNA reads TGTGCCAGCAGCTTGGAGTGGGGGGGGAGAGCTTTCTTT.